This T cell receptor (beta chain) was sequenced during a study of follicular helper T cells after annual influenza vaccination. Study outcomes and limitations: Rare clonotypes were missed; only about 10-22% of cells gave TCRB. Each annual vaccination recalled recurring oligoclonal ICOS+CD38+ cTfh clonotypes.

Method: immunoSEQ multiplex PCR; TCRdb's copy keeps in-frame clones and lacks some. Of a few thousand clones listed, roughly 83% were seen once; the top ten hold approximately 3.7%. Trimming stripped 7 bases from V and 2 bases from J, with 9 bases between. The germline gives CDR1 SNHLY, CDR2 FYNNEI. The CDR3 length is 12 residues. Stated time point: 2015-2016 season, pre-vaccination. Turning to this clone: Its antigen remains unidentified.

This TCR derives from an adult who received the influenza vaccine. The sequencing here drew on CXCR5+ CD38- circulating T follicular helper cells from blood, taken on the day of influenza vaccination. The subset here: circulating Tfh, non-naive CD4+CXCR5+PD-1+ (ICOS+CD38+ or ICOS-CD38-). V usage is TRBV2 and J usage is TRBJ2-7; unclear D gene. This CDR3 is CASTRQAYEQYF. CDR3 DNA sequence: TGTGCCAGCACCAGACAAGCCTACGAGCAGTACTTC.